These T cell receptor beta chains were read from a single sample in a study of shared clonotypes between healthy human individuals. Assay: immunoSEQ multiplex PCR; the TCRdb copy retains only in-frame clones and omits some. The sample has nearly 2 million clones; over 85% are singletons. The specimen sequenced was naive CD8+ T cells sorted from blood. These TCRs come from a man younger than 30 in good health. Each CDR3 is given with its conserved first and last residue.

cdr3_length,j_call,v_call,cdr3_aa
11,TRBJ2-1,TRBV10-2,CASTSLYEQFF
16,TRBJ2-7,TRBV7-2,CASSPEWTGASYEQYF
15,TRBJ1-5,TRBV6-6,CASSYGGQGDQPQHF
13,TRBJ2-7,TRBV9,CASSAGSGYEQYF
14,TRBJ2-5,TRBV13,CASSWDQNQETQYF
19,TRBJ2-1,TRBV7-9,CASSARTGSTGLAGNEQFF
13,TRBJ1-1,TRBV5-1,CASSSTQYTEAFF
12,TRBJ2-7,TRBV2,CASIGRDYEQYF
17,TRBJ2-1,TRBV6-1,CASSQDRTSGILDEQFF
14,TRBJ1-5,TRBV7-9,CASSNEQGIQPQHF
15,TRBJ1-6,TRBV9,CASAVGGASNSPLHF
14,TRBJ1-4,TRBV5-5,CASSLGQGPEKLFF
15,TRBJ2-7,TRBV6-4,CASSVFGGVGYEQYF
12,TRBJ2-7,TRBV4-1,CASSQQGLEQYF
14,TRBJ2-1,TRBV4-1,CASSQEQRGNEQFF
20,TRBJ2-3,TRBV27,CASSPYPSSPSGRATDTQYF
12,TRBJ2-4,TRBV2,CASSEYGDIQYF
17,TRBJ2-1,TRBV7-6,CASSSVAGGYSYNEQFF
15,TRBJ1-2,TRBV30,CAWSVPGTAYYGYTF
13,TRBJ1-2,TRBV7-9,CASSLADSYGYTF
15,TRBJ1-6,TRBV6-1,CASSEAWSSGVPLHF
14,TRBJ2-7,TRBV2,CANLPGPSSYEQYF
16,TRBJ1-1,TRBV19,CASSLDREGRDTEAFF
17,TRBJ1-2,TRBV11-2,CASSPSGQELDPGGHTF
15,TRBJ2-1,TRBV9,CASSASGTNYNEQFF
13,TRBJ2-1,TRBV5-6,CASSTGFYNEQFF
15,TRBJ2-1,TRBV29-1,CSVETSQGAYNEQFF
16,TRBJ2-1,TRBV5-1,CASSLMASGDYNEQFF
15,TRBJ1-1,TRBV19,CASSIEGGVNTEAFF
13,TRBJ2-7,TRBV2,CASSVGGLNEQYF
14,TRBJ1-1,TRBV13,CASREGQANTEAFF
15,TRBJ2-7,TRBV9,CASSEGGQDGYEQYF
14,TRBJ2-7,TRBV30,CAWSDIDGSYEQYF
15,TRBJ2-1,TRBV9,CASSVGGLAVNEQFF
15,TRBJ2-1,TRBV7-3,CASSYTSGGVNEQFF
14,TRBJ2-5,TRBV10-3,CAISEDVGVETQYF
14,TRBJ1-1,TRBV7-8,CASSSPGGKTEAFF
16,TRBJ1-2,TRBV10-3,CAISESPGLLNYGYTF
14,TRBJ2-1,TRBV27,CASSSRTGGDEQFF
13,TRBJ1-2,TRBV9,CASSASAEGPHTF
14,TRBJ2-1,TRBV6-5,CASSYGLFHNEQFF
18,TRBJ1-6,TRBV27,CASSLVAPESSYNSPLHF
16,TRBJ1-1,TRBV4-3,CASSQLHGGENTEAFF
13,TRBJ1-2,TRBV6-5,CASSYGQGLFYTF
15,TRBJ2-5,TRBV11-2,CASSSITGGGETQYF
15,TRBJ2-1,TRBV2,CASSAGGGPYNEQFF
14,TRBJ2-7,TRBV2,CASGEVANYYEQYF
15,TRBJ1-6,TRBV30,CAWKEENSYNSPLHF
13,TRBJ1-1,TRBV2,CARWDQMNTEAFF
17,TRBJ2-2,TRBV29-1,CSVEESWTGTNTGELFF
14,TRBJ2-3,TRBV10-3,CAISDPGTPDTQYF
13,TRBJ2-1,TRBV30,CASGDWLYNEQFF
15,TRBJ2-1,TRBV6-6,CASSGGTGTYNEQFF
15,TRBJ2-1,TRBV10-1,CASSEMGDSYNEQFF
14,TRBJ2-5,TRBV14,CASRRPRPERTQYF
11,TRBJ1-1,TRBV20-1,CSAPQGLEAFF
15,TRBJ2-1,TRBV9,CASSAGGGAGNEQFF
16,TRBJ2-3,TRBV7-2,CASSYRLAGVADTQYF
16,TRBJ2-1,TRBV5-6,CASSLTSGGLYNEQFF